This T cell receptor beta chain was sequenced in a study of CD8+ T cells in alopecia areata. Study results and limitations: Sequencing of scalp samples also captures resident alphabeta T cells of normal skin.

The treatment here: oral pan-JAK inhibitor, 5-10 mg twice daily. Peripheral blood and lesional scalp punch biopsies were taken from alopecia areata patients. Remarks on this clone: As yet, its antigen is unknown.

Germline CDR1 and CDR2: SQVTM and ANQGSEA. The CDR3 totals 12 residues. Trimming left V 7 bases short and J 3 bases short, with 10 bases between. RNA was isolated and reverse transcribed to cDNA, the sequencing template. The data were produced by immunoSEQ multiplex PCR, yet TCRdb's version contains in-frame clones alone and is incomplete. The sample lists 150,000 to 200,000 clones, approximately 57% seen once, with just over 1% in the top ten. The TCR sequence derives from a human donor with alopecia areata. The V gene is TRBV29-1, the J gene TRBJ2-4; D not resolved. Sequences were derived from CD4+ T cells sorted from blood, sampled at week 24, from a patient treated with tofacitinib. CDR3 protein: CSGVDDKNIQYF. The CDR3 coding sequence is TGCAGCGGGGTTGACGACAAAAACATTCAGTACTTC.